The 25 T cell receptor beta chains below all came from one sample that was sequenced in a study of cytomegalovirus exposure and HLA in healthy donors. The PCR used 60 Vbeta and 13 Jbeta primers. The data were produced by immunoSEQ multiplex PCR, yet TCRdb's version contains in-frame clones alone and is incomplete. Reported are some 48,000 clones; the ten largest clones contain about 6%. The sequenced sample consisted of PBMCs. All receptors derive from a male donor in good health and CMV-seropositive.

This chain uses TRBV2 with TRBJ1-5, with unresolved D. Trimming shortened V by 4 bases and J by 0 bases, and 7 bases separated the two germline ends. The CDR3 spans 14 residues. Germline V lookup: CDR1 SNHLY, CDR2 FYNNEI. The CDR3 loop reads CASSGGYSNQPQHF. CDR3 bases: TGTGCCAGCAGTGGCGGGTATAGCAATCAGCCCCAGCATTTT.

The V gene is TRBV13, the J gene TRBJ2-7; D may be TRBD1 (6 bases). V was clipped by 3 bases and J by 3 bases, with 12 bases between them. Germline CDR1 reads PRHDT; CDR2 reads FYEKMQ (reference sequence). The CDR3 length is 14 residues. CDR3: CASSFRDTGYEQYF. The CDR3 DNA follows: TGTGCCAGCAGCTTCCGGGACACCGGCTACGAGCAGTACTTC.

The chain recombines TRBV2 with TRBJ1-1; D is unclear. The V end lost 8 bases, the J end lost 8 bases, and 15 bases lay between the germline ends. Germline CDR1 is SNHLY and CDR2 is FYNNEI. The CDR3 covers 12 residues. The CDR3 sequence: CASRGAFREAFF. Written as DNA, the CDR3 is TGTGCCAGCCGAGGCGCGTTCCGGGAAGCTTTCTTT. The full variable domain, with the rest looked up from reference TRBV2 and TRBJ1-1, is EPEVTQTPSHQVTQMGQEVILRCVPISNHLYFYWYRQILGQKVEFLVSFYNNEISEKSEIFDDQFSVERPDGSNFTLKIRSTKLEDSAMYFCASRGAFREAFFGQGTRLTVV.

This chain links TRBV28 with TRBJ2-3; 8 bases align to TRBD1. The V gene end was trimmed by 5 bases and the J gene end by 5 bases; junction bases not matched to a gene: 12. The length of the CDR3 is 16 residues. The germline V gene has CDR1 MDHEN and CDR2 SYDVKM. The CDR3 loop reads CASSGGAAGGVDTQYF. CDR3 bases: TGTGCCAGCAGTGGGGGTGCGGCAGGGGGCGTAGATACGCAGTATTTT.

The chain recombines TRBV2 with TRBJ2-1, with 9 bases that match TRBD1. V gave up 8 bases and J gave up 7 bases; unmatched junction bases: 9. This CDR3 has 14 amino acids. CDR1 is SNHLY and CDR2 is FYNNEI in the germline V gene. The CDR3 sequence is CASESGQGGNEQFF. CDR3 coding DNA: TGTGCCAGCGAGTCGGGACAGGGAGGGAATGAGCAGTTCTTC. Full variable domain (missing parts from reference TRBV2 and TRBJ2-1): EPEVTQTPSHQVTQMGQEVILRCVPISNHLYFYWYRQILGQKVEFLVSFYNNEISEKSEIFDDQFSVERPDGSNFTLKIRSTKLEDSAMYFCASESGQGGNEQFFGPGTRLTVL.

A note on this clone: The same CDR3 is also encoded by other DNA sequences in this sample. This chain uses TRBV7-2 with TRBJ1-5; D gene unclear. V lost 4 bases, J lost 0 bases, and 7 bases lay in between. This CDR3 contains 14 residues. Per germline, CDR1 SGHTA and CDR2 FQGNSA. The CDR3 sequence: CASSSSNSNQPQHF. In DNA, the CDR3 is TGTGCCAGCAGCTCTTCTAATAGCAATCAGCCCCAGCATTTT. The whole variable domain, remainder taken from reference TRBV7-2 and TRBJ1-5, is GAGVSQSPSNKVTEKGKDVELRCDPISGHTALYWYRQSLGQGLEFLIYFQGNSAPDKSGLPSDRFSAERTGGSVSTLTIQRTQQEDSAVYLCASSSSNSNQPQHFGDGTRLSIL.

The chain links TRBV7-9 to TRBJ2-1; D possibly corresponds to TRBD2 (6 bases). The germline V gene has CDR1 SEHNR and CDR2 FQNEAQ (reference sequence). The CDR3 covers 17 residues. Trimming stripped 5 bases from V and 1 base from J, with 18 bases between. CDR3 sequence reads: CASSTRDSSVSYNEQFF. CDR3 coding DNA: TGTGCCAGCAGCACCCGGGACTCTTCTGTGTCCTACAATGAGCAGTTCTTC.

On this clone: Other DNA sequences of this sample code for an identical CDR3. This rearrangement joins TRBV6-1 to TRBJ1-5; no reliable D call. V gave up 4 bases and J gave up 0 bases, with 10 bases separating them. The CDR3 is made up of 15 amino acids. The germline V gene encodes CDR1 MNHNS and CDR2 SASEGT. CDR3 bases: TGTGCCAGCAGTGTCGGACTTCTTAGCAATCAGCCCCAGCATTTT. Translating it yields CASSVGLLSNQPQHF.

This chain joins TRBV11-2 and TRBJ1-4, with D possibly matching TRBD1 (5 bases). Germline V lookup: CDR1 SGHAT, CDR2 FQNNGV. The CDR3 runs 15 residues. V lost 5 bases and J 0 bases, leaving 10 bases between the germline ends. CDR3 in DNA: TGTGCCAGCAGCCCCGGGGGGACAACTAATGAAAAACTGTTTTTT. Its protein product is CASSPGGTTNEKLFF.

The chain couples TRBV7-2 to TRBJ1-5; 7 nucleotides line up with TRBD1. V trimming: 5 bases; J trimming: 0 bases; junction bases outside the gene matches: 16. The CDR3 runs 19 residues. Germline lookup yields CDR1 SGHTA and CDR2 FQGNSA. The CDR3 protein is CASSNLRDSLSNSNQPQHF. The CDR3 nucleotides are TGTGCCAGCAGCAACCTCCGGGACAGTCTATCAAATAGCAATCAGCCCCAGCATTTT.

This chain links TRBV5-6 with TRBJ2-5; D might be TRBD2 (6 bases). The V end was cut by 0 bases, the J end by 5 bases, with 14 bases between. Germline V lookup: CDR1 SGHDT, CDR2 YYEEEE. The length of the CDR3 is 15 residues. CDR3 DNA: TGTGCCAGCAGCTTGGGACTAGTGGGAGGTGAGACCCAGTACTTC. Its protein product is CASSLGLVGGETQYF.

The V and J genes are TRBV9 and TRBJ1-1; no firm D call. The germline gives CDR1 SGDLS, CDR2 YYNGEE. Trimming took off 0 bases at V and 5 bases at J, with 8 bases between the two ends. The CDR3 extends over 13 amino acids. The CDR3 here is CASSVGTVTEAFF. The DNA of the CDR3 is TGTGCCAGCAGCGTAGGGACTGTTACTGAAGCTTTCTTT.

CDR3 DNA: TGTGCCAGCAGACCCTTCGTCCAGGGGGAAAAACTGTTTTTT. Its translation is CASRPFVQGEKLFF. V is TRBV7-2 and J is TRBJ1-4, with a tentative D call TRBD1 (6 bases). The CDR3 runs 14 residues. CDR1 and CDR2 (germline): SGHTA, FQGNSA. V was clipped by 6 bases and J by 8 bases, with 16 bases between them. The whole variable domain, filled in from reference TRBV7-2 and TRBJ1-4, reads GAGVSQSPSNKVTEKGKDVELRCDPISGHTALYWYRQSLGQGLEFLIYFQGNSAPDKSGLPSDRFSAERTGGSVSTLTIQRTQQEDSAVYLCASRPFVQGEKLFFGSGTQLSVL.

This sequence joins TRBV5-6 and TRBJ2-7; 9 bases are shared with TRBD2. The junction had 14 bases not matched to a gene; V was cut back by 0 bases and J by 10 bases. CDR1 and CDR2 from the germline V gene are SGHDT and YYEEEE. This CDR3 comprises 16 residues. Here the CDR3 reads CASSLELAGPFWGQYF. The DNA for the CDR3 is TGTGCCAGCAGCTTGGAGCTAGCGGGGCCCTTTTGGGGTCAGTACTTC.

CDR3 in DNA: TGTGCCATCAGTGAGTCAGGGACAGGCTACGAGCAGTACTTC. Translated: CAISESGTGYEQYF. This chain uses TRBV10-3 with TRBJ2-5; TRBD1 matches at 8 bases. Judging by the DNA end, TRBJ2-7 fits better; the J call may be wrong. CDR3 length: 14 residues. Germline loops: CDR1 ENHRY, CDR2 SYGVKD.

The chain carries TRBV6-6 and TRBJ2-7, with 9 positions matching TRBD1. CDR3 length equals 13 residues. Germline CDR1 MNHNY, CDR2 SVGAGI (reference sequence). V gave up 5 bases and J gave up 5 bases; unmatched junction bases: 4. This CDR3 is CASSLQGADEQYF. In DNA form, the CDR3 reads TGTGCCAGCAGTCTACAGGGGGCGGACGAGCAGTACTTC.

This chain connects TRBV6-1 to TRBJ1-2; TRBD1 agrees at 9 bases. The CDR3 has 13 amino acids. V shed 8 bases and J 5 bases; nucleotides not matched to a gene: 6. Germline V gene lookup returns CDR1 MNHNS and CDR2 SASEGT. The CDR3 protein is CASRDRVIYGYTF. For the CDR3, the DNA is TGTGCCAGCCGGGACAGGGTAATTTATGGCTACACCTTC.

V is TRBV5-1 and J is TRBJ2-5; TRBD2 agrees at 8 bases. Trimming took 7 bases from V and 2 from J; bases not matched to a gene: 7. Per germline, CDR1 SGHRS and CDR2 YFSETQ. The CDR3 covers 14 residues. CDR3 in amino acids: CASFWGTSQETQYF. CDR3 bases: TGCGCCAGCTTTTGGGGGACTAGTCAAGAGACCCAGTACTTC.

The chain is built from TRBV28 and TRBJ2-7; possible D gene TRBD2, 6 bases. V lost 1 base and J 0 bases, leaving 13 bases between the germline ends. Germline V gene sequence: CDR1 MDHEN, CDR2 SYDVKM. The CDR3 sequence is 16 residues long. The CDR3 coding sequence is TGTGCCAGCAGTTTATCGGGGGTGTTAACCTCCTACGAGCAGTACTTC. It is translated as CASSLSGVLTSYEQYF.

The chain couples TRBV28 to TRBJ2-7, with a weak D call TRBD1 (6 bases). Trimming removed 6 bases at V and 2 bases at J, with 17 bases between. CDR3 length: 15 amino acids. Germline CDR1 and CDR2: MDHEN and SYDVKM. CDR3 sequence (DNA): TGTGCCAGCAGCAGCCAGGGGACGGTGCCCTACGAGCAGTACTTC. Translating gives CASSSQGTVPYEQYF.

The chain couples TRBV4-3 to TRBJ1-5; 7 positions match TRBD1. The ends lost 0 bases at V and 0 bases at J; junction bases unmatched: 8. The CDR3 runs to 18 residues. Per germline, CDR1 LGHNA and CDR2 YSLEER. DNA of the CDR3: TGCGCCAGCAGCCAAGATCGGAGACAGGGCTATAGCAATCAGCCCCAGCATTTT. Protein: CASSQDRRQGYSNQPQHF.

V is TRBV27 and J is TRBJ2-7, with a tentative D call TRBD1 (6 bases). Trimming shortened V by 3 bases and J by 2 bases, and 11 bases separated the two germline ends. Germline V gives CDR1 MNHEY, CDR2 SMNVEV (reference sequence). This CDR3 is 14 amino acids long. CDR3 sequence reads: CASSFAGAAYEQYF. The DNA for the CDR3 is TGTGCCAGCAGTTTCGCAGGGGCCGCCTACGAGCAGTACTTC.

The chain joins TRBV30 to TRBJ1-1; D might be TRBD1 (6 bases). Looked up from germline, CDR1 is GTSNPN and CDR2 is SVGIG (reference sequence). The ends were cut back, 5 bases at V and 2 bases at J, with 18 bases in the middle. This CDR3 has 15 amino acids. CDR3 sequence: CAWVWLGRGNTEAFF. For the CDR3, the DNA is TGTGCCTGGGTGTGGCTAGGCAGGGGAAACACTGAAGCTTTCTTT.

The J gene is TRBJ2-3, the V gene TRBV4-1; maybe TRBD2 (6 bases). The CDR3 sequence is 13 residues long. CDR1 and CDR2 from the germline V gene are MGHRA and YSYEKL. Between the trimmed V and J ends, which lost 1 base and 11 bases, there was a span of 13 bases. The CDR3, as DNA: TGCGCCAGCAGCCAAGGACTCCCGGGGGAGCAGTATTTT. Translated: CASSQGLPGEQYF.

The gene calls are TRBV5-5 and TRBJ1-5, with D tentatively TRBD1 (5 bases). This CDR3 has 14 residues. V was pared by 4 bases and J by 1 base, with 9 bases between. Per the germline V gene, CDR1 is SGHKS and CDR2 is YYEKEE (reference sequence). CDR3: CASSPGGSNQPQHF. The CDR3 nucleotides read TGTGCCAGCAGCCCCGGGGGGAGCAATCAGCCCCAGCATTTT.